This passage covers 21 T cell receptor beta chains from one sample sequenced in a study of blood T cell repertoires in COVID-19. Some clones are missing from TCRdb's copy, which holds only in-frame ones; the method was immunoSEQ multiplex PCR. The data hold roughly 400,000 clones, with 87% observed a single time. Sequencing was done on a sample of PBMCs or T cells enriched from blood (not recorded which). These receptors originate from a woman in her 50s who had recovered from COVID-19.

The V and J genes are TRBV11-3 and TRBJ2-1; 8 nucleotides align to TRBD2. The V and J ends lost 3 bases and 4 bases, in that order; junction bases with no gene match: 11. This CDR3 contains 17 residues. Germline loops: CDR1 SGHNT, CDR2 YENEEA. CDR3 residues: CASSFWGTRPGYNEQFF. DNA for the CDR3: TGTGCCAGCAGCTTCTGGGGGACTAGACCCGGATACAATGAGCAGTTCTTC.

V is TRBV15 and J is TRBJ2-5; 8 bases map to TRBD2. V lost 0 bases and J lost 3; bases outside the gene matches: 6. This CDR3 spans 16 amino acids. Germline CDR1 LNHNV, CDR2 YYDKDF (reference sequence). The CDR3 coding sequence is TGTGCCACCAGCAGAGATACTTTGCGGGGGGAAGAGACCCAGTACTTC. It translates to CATSRDTLRGEETQYF.

The chain has TRBV5-4 and TRBJ1-1; a weak D match, TRBD1 (6 bases). The CDR3 extends over 16 amino acids. V was trimmed by 4 bases and J by 5 bases, leaving 21 bases between them. CDR1 SGHNT and CDR2 YYREEE come from the germline V gene (reference sequence). The CDR3 DNA reads TGTGCCAGCAGCCAGGGACATCCCGAAGAAGGAACTGAAGCTTTCTTT. This sequence encodes CASSQGHPEEGTEAFF.

This chain joins TRBV14 and TRBJ1-2, with D perhaps matching TRBD1 (5 bases). The germline V gene encodes CDR1 SGHDN and CDR2 FVKESK. Trimming took 4 bases from V and 4 from J, leaving 13 bases between them. This CDR3 is 14 amino acids long. CDR3 sequence: CASSPGGTVYGYTF. In DNA form, the CDR3 reads TGTGCCAGCAGCCCAGGCGGGACGGTCTATGGCTACACCTTC.

This sequence joins TRBV2 and TRBJ2-1; TRBD1 aligns across 8 bases. Germline CDR1 is SNHLY and CDR2 is FYNNEI. This CDR3 has 11 residues. With 6 bases clipped from V and 10 bases from J, the junction kept 2 bases outside the gene matches. For the CDR3, the DNA is TGTGCCAGCAGGAGGACAGGGGAGCAGTTCTTC. This codes for CASRRTGEQFF. The whole variable domain, filled in from reference TRBV2 and TRBJ2-1, reads EPEVTQTPSHQVTQMGQEVILRCVPISNHLYFYWYRQILGQKVEFLVSFYNNEISEKSEIFDDQFSVERPDGSNFTLKIRSTKLEDSAMYFCASRRTGEQFFGPGTRLTVL.

This clone was seen a few times. The J gene is TRBJ1-6, the V gene TRBV2; D perhaps matches TRBD1 (6 bases). CDR1 is SNHLY, CDR2 FYNNEI, per germline. The CDR3 has 15 residues. The V end lost 4 bases, the J end lost 10 bases, and 17 bases lay between the germline ends. The CDR3: CASSVDRSMGSPLHF. As DNA, the CDR3 is TGTGCCAGCAGTGTGGACAGATCCATGGGGTCACCCCTCCACTTT.

In its sample, this clone was seen a few times. This CDR3 reads CASSEGTGIGYTF. CDR3 nucleotides: TGTGCCAGCAGTGAAGGGACAGGGATCGGCTACACCTTC. The chain is built from TRBV2 and TRBJ1-2, with 8 bases aligning to TRBD1. The CDR3 is 13 residues long. From germline, CDR1 is SNHLY and CDR2 FYNNEI. Unmatched junction bases numbered 3, after V lost 1 base and J lost 8 bases.

This chain uses TRBV7-8 with TRBJ1-4; D perhaps matches TRBD1 (6 bases). Germline V CDR1 and CDR2: SGHVS, FQNEAQ. Trimming cost V 6 bases and J 8 bases, with 22 bases left between them. The CDR3 length is 16 residues. The CDR3 DNA reads as TGTGCCAGCAGGAGTGGTCCCCAACAGGGAGAGGAAAAACTGTTTTTT. The encoded protein is CASRSGPQQGEEKLFF.

In this sample, this clone turned up a few times. CDR3 amino acids: CAWSLPGTEAFF. The CDR3 DNA reads TGTGCCTGGAGCCTCCCGGGCACTGAAGCTTTCTTT. This chain uses TRBV30 with TRBJ1-1; D uncertain. V was shortened by 3 bases and J by 4 bases, with 9 bases between the two germline ends. CDR1 is GTSNPN, CDR2 SVGIG, per germline (reference sequence). This CDR3 is 12 amino acids long.

The rearrangement joins TRBV5-5 to TRBJ1-4, with a weak D call TRBD1 (6 bases). Germline V gene data show CDR1 as SGHKS and CDR2 as YYEKEE (reference sequence). The CDR3 runs 19 residues. V was clipped by 0 bases and J by 8 bases, with 26 bases between them. Written as DNA, the CDR3 is TGTGCCAGCAGCTTGGCCGTTGGGGGGGCCGGGCCGCTCGGCGAAAAACTGTTTTTT. Its protein is CASSLAVGGAGPLGEKLFF.

DNA for the CDR3: TGTGCCAGCAGTTTAGATTTGGGGGGTAGGGGTGGCTACACCTTC. Translated, it gives CASSLDLGGRGGYTF. The chain links TRBV28 to TRBJ1-2; D perhaps matches TRBD1 (5 bases). Trimming cost V 2 bases and J 7 bases, with 17 bases left between them. CDR3 length equals 15 residues. From germline, CDR1 is MDHEN and CDR2 SYDVKM.

There are a few counts of this clone. The chain recombines TRBV6-5 with TRBJ2-1, with 10 nucleotides matching TRBD1. CDR1 MNHEY and CDR2 SVGAGI come from the germline V gene. J was trimmed by 8 bases and V by 7 bases; bases with no gene match: 8. This CDR3 spans 14 amino acids. This CDR3 is CASIRDRGFDEQFF. The CDR3 region has the DNA TGTGCCAGCATTCGGGACAGGGGTTTCGATGAGCAGTTCTTC.

This clone was seen a single time. This chain connects TRBV5-5 to TRBJ1-6, with D perhaps matching TRBD1 (5 bases). Trimming left V 4 bases short and J 16 bases short, with 24 bases between. Per germline, CDR1 SGHKS and CDR2 YYEKEE (reference sequence). This CDR3 has 15 residues. This CDR3 reads CASSLTSETAISLHF. The CDR3 bases are TGTGCCAGCAGCCTTACGTCAGAGACAGCTATATCTCTCCACTTT.

The genes are TRBV30 and TRBJ1-2; D unclear. The germline V gene encodes CDR1 GTSNPN and CDR2 SVGIG (reference sequence). Trimming removed 4 bases at V and 8 bases at J, with 11 bases between. The CDR3 has 11 amino acids. CDR3 loop: CAWNGPRGYTF. The CDR3 DNA follows: TGTGCCTGGAATGGTCCGCGGGGCTACACCTTC.

The chain couples TRBV6-5 to TRBJ1-6; D may be TRBD1 (6 bases). V was shortened by 0 bases and J by 9 bases, with 12 bases between the two germline ends. This CDR3 comprises 15 residues. Germline values: CDR1 MNHEY, CDR2 SVGAGI. CDR3 sequence (DNA): TGTGCCAGCAGTTACTCGATACAGGGTGGTTCACCCCTCCACTTT. This sequence encodes CASSYSIQGGSPLHF.

The V gene is TRBV6-2 or TRBV6-3, the J gene TRBJ1-5, with 7 nucleotides matching TRBD1. This CDR3 is 15 amino acids long. In germline, CDR1 is MNHEY, CDR2 SVGEGT. After removal of 2 bases from V and 0 bases from J, the junction contained 1 base not matched to a gene. The CDR3, as DNA: TGTGCCAGCAGTTACGGGGACAGTAGCAATCAGCCCCAGCATTTT. Translated: CASSYGDSSNQPQHF.

In nucleotides, the CDR3 is TGTGCCAGCAGCTTACAAGCGGAATTATACAATGAGCAGTTCTTC. Its translation: CASSLQAELYNEQFF. The chain employs TRBV13 and TRBJ2-1, with TRBD2 as a possible D gene (5 bases). Trimming left V 2 bases short and J 4 bases short, with 12 bases between. The CDR3 is made up of 15 amino acids. CDR1 and CDR2 (germline): PRHDT, FYEKMQ (reference sequence).

V is TRBV27 and J is TRBJ2-1; D perhaps matches TRBD2 (6 bases). V was pared by 9 bases and J by 3 bases, with 21 bases between. This CDR3 contains 16 residues. The germline V gene encodes CDR1 MNHEY and CDR2 SMNVEV (reference sequence). The DNA for the CDR3 is TGTGCCAGTTCTACCGTCTCGGGCGGGGACTACAATGAGCAGTTCTTC. It specifies CASSTVSGGDYNEQFF.

This clone was counted a few times. The DNA of the CDR3 is TGCAGCGTCCGACAGCCCTTGAACACTGAAGCTTTCTTT. This sequence encodes CSVRQPLNTEAFF. This sequence joins TRBV29-1 and TRBJ1-1; D is perhaps TRBD1 (5 bases). Germline assignment: CDR1 SQVTM and CDR2 ANQGSEA. CDR3 length equals 13 residues. The germline V and J ends were trimmed by 6 bases and 0 bases, with 11 bases remaining between them.

This sequence joins TRBV7-9 and TRBJ1-1; 8 positions match TRBD1. This CDR3 comprises 14 residues. V gave up 5 bases and J gave up 6 bases; unmatched junction bases: 8. Looked up from germline, CDR1 is SEHNR and CDR2 is FQNEAQ (reference sequence). The DNA of the CDR3 is TGTGCCAGCAGCCCTGGACAGGGATTCGCTGAAGCTTTCTTT. Its protein product is CASSPGQGFAEAFF.

This clone was seen once. The gene calls are TRBV15 and TRBJ1-5; 11 nucleotides agree with TRBD1. V shed 3 bases, J shed 3 bases, and the junction held 1 base outside the gene matches. CDR1 LNHNV and CDR2 YYDKDF come from the germline V gene (reference sequence). The CDR3 extends over 15 amino acids. The CDR3 protein is CATSRGQGDNQPQHF. CDR3 DNA sequence: TGTGCCACCAGCAGGGGACAGGGGGACAATCAGCCCCAGCATTTT. The complete variable domain, with remaining parts taken from reference TRBV15 and TRBJ1-5, reads DAMVIQNPRYQVTQFGKPVTLSCSQTLNHNVMYWYQQKSSQAPKLLFHYYDKDFNNEADTPDNFQSRRPNTSFCFLDIRSPGLGDTAMYLCATSRGQGDNQPQHFGDGTRLSIL.